These T cell receptor beta chains were read from a single sample in a study of T cells in Graves' hyperthyroidism and ophthalmopathy. TCRdb used MiXCR to reprocess the multiplex PCR reads, holding one entry per CDR3 protein. This table has roughly 330,000 distinct CDR3 sequences, around 17% appearing once. The specimen was blood. Receptors originate from a man younger than 40 with Graves' hyperthyroidism. The conserved cysteine and the conserved F or W are not part of the CDR3 here. The order of the fields is J gene, V gene, CDR3 protein.

TRBJ2-7 | TRBV5-1 | ASSLGTGVFEQY
TRBJ2-7 | TRBV7-9 | ASSGGMTSGASYEQY
TRBJ1-2 | TRBV20-1 | SAQSGHNYGYT
TRBJ2-1 | TRBV7-2 | ASSLAGTSGVNEQF
TRBJ1-3 | TRBV20-1 | SARLNSGNTIY
TRBJ2-5 | TRBV5-1 | ASSVLHDEETQY
TRBJ2-7 | TRBV7-2 | ASTDVDYEQY
TRBJ2-3 | TRBV7-6 | ASSLAPASATSGTQY
TRBJ1-1 | TRBV3-1 | ASSQADREGTDTEAF
TRBJ1-1 | TRBV7-9 | ASSPVRGPNTEAF
TRBJ2-3 | TRBV27 | ASSLLAGATDTQY
TRBJ2-1 | TRBV20-1 | SAYRDLNNEQF
TRBJ2-7 | TRBV11-3 | ASSPQGGLYEQY
TRBJ1-6 | TRBV18 | ASSKIPGQGTSYSPLH
TRBJ2-2 | TRBV12-5 | ASGLVLGHIGELF
TRBJ1-1 | TRBV29-1 | SGQAGGGTEAF
TRBJ1-2 | TRBV10-2 | ASSKQGFGYT
TRBJ2-7 | TRBV20-1 | SAHRGDYEQY
TRBJ2-1 | TRBV5-4 | ASSGWGVGEQF
TRBJ2-5 | TRBV5-1 | ASRQGASGQQETQY
TRBJ2-3 | TRBV28 | ASSSGQGAGTDTQY
TRBJ1-2 | TRBV7-2 | ASTKERDGYT
TRBJ2-1 | TRBV4-1 | ASSRTSGSEQF
TRBJ2-7 | TRBV28 | ASSPGTIYEQY
TRBJ2-5 | TRBV20-1 | SASELAGWNMETQY
TRBJ1-2 | TRBV2 | ASTDRGHLGYT
TRBJ2-1 | TRBV19 | ASSMWDSPSSYNEQF
TRBJ1-2 | TRBV3-1 | ASQQGAGGYT
TRBJ2-7 | TRBV5-1 | ASSLADRGGEQY
TRBJ1-2 | TRBV28 | ASSSGTDLYGYT
TRBJ2-1 | TRBV2 | ASSVNYYNEQF
TRBJ2-7 | TRBV7-9 | ASSRPGQGAYEQY
TRBJ1-1 | TRBV19 | ASSIVPGGNTEAF
TRBJ2-3 | TRBV6-1 | ASSDHGQDTQY
TRBJ2-3 | TRBV7-9 | ASSLNQGTDTQY
TRBJ1-2 | TRBV9 | ASSVGTGDYGYT
TRBJ2-7 | TRBV11-3 | ASSFAWTGPSYEQY
TRBJ2-2 | TRBV10-1 | ASSGAGTSGPTWTGELF
TRBJ1-4 | TRBV25-1 | ASSLTGRNEKLF
TRBJ2-2 | TRBV20-1 | SARVAGLTGELF
TRBJ1-5 | TRBV7-9 | ASSLFAGGDQPQH
TRBJ2-1 | TRBV7-9 | ASRTGLPEEF
TRBJ1-4 | TRBV2 | ASKAGSNNEKLF
TRBJ1-6 | TRBV29-1 | SVVGTNSPLH